This entry lists 17 T cell receptor beta chains sequenced from one sample in a study of blood T cell repertoires in COVID-19. Profiled with immunoSEQ multiplex PCR; TCRdb holds only in-frame clones, not every one. The repertoire has just over 150,000 clones, approximately 82% of them found once; the top ten carry 5.5% to 7.5%. Sequences were obtained from peripheral blood. These TCRs come from a woman aged 35 to 49 with COVID-19, enrolled during active disease.

This chain uses TRBV29-1 with TRBJ2-3, with 9 bases matching TRBD1. V was clipped by 0 bases and J by 5 bases; unmatched bases: 9. This CDR3 is built from 16 residues. Germline V gene lookup returns CDR1 SQVTM and CDR2 ANQGSEA. The CDR3 region is CSVEDLTGTGRDTQYF. In nucleotides, the CDR3 is TGCAGCGTTGAAGATCTTACCGGGACAGGGAGAGATACGCAGTATTTT.

The J gene is TRBJ1-4, the V gene TRBV4-1; D remains unclear. There are 13 residues in the CDR3. V was cut by 2 bases and J by 7 bases, with 8 bases left in between. From germline, CDR1 is MGHRA and CDR2 YSYEKL. CDR3 DNA: TGCGCCAGCAGCCAATCAGCGAGTGAAAAACTGTTTTTT. Translating gives CASSQSASEKLFF.

The chain links TRBV29-1 to TRBJ2-3, with 8 bases lining up with TRBD1. Germline V gene lookup returns CDR1 SQVTM and CDR2 ANQGSEA. The CDR3 totals 15 residues. V trimming: 3 bases; J trimming: 0 bases; junction bases outside the gene matches: 5. CDR3: CSVERDRRSTDTQYF. Here the CDR3 DNA reads TGCAGCGTTGAGAGGGACAGGCGTAGCACAGATACGCAGTATTTT.

This clone appeared a few times. V usage is TRBV4-1 and J usage is TRBJ1-5; the D gene is possibly TRBD1 (5 bases). With 4 bases removed from V and 7 bases from J, the gap between germline ends came to 20 bases. The V gene's germline CDR1 is MGHRA and CDR2 YSYEKL. This CDR3 contains 16 residues. The CDR3 sequence is CASSLYFPGLEQPQHF. The CDR3 nucleotides read TGCGCCAGCAGCCTTTATTTTCCAGGGCTCGAGCAGCCCCAGCATTTT.

This clone was found a few times. The V gene is TRBV2, the J gene TRBJ2-7; TRBD1 matches at 8 bases. J lost 5 bases, V lost 8 bases, and 11 bases had no gene match. CDR3 size: 14 residues. The germline V gene has CDR1 SNHLY and CDR2 FYNNEI. The CDR3 DNA reads as TGTGCCAGCGCCGACGGGCAGGGGGCCAACGAGCAGTACTTC. Translation: CASADGQGANEQYF.

The genes are TRBV28 and TRBJ1-5; D uncertain. The CDR3 totals 15 residues. Germline CDR1 MDHEN, CDR2 SYDVKM. With 2 bases removed from V and 4 bases from J, the gap between germline ends came to 12 bases. CDR3 DNA sequence: TGTGCCAGCAGTTTACGGGGAGCTTATAATCAGCCCCAGCATTTT. This encodes CASSLRGAYNQPQHF.

The chain carries TRBV4-1 and TRBJ2-2; 12 positions match TRBD2. The CDR3 runs 17 residues. The V gene's germline CDR1 is MGHRA and CDR2 YSYEKL. Germline trimming cut 4 bases from V and 4 bases from J; bases unmatched to any gene: 7. The CDR3 region has the DNA TGCGCCAGCAGCCGCCACCCGGGACTAGCGGGCACCGGGGAGCTGTTTTTT. It yields the protein CASSRHPGLAGTGELFF.

The chain is built from TRBV15 and TRBJ2-1; TRBD1 matches at 7 bases. V trimming: 1 base; J trimming: 5 bases; junction bases outside the gene matches: 5. CDR3 size: 15 residues. Germline loops: CDR1 LNHNV, CDR2 YYDKDF (reference sequence). CDR3 sequence: CATSRARTGNNEQFF. CDR3 DNA sequence: TGTGCCACCAGCAGAGCACGGACAGGTAACAATGAGCAGTTCTTC.

The chain is built from TRBV11-2 and TRBJ2-5; TRBD2 matches at 9 bases. The CDR3 covers 16 residues. CDR1 SGHAT and CDR2 FQNNGV come from the germline V gene. Trimming at V came to 5 bases and at J to 5 bases, leaving 12 bases not matched to a gene. CDR3 bases: TGTGCCAGCAGCGGAGGGGCTAGCGGGATCGAGGAGACCCAGTACTTC. This encodes CASSGGASGIEETQYF.

V usage is TRBV19 and J usage is TRBJ2-1, with 9 bases lining up with TRBD1. The length of the CDR3 is 12 residues. Germline V lookup: CDR1 LNHDA, CDR2 SQIVND (reference sequence). The V segment lost 10 bases and the J segment 5 bases; nucleotides outside the gene matches: 3. The CDR3 sequence: CATGTGNNEQFF. The CDR3 DNA is TGTGCCACCGGGACAGGGAACAATGAGCAGTTCTTC.

This clone was observed a handful of times. The rearrangement links TRBV27 to TRBJ2-7, with a weak D call TRBD1 (5 bases). V lost 3 bases and J lost 3, with 15 bases in between. The CDR3 runs to 15 residues. Germline lookup yields CDR1 MNHEY and CDR2 SMNVEV (reference sequence). CDR3 region: CASSFITGPNYEQYF. The CDR3 bases are TGTGCCAGCAGTTTTATCACAGGACCCAACTACGAGCAGTACTTC.

V gene TRBV11-3 combines with J gene TRBJ2-7; 9 bases fit TRBD1. The CDR3 is 14 residues long. CDR1 and CDR2 from the germline V gene are SGHNT and YENEEA. The ends lost 5 bases at V and 6 bases at J; junction bases unmatched: 8. For the CDR3, the DNA is TGTGCCAGCAGCCAAGAGGGGACAGGGTTCGAGCAGTACTTC. It codes for CASSQEGTGFEQYF.

V gene TRBV10-3 combines with J gene TRBJ1-2; 8 bases fit TRBD1. The CDR3 is 13 amino acids. CDR1 ENHRY and CDR2 SYGVKD come from the germline V gene. V shed 10 bases, J shed 9 bases, and the junction held 13 bases outside the gene matches. The CDR3 loop reads CATTGDGLSSYTF. CDR3 DNA sequence: TGTGCCACGACAGGGGACGGTTTATCGAGCTACACCTTC.

This sequence joins TRBV5-1 and TRBJ1-2, with 8 bases fitting TRBD1. CDR1 is SGHRS, CDR2 YFSETQ, per germline. J gave up 2 bases and V 3 bases, and 6 bases lay outside the gene matches. The CDR3 spans 15 residues. CDR3 amino acids: CASSYRDRPNYGYTF. DNA of the CDR3: TGCGCCAGCAGCTACAGGGACAGGCCCAACTATGGCTACACCTTC.

The chain couples TRBV7-9 to TRBJ2-2, with D maybe TRBD2 (7 bases). Germline CDR1 SEHNR, CDR2 FQNEAQ (reference sequence). There are 15 residues in the CDR3. Trimming took 6 bases from V and 2 from J, leaving 13 bases between them. The CDR3 here is CASSWEGTNTGELFF. The DNA for the CDR3 is TGTGCCAGCAGTTGGGAGGGGACAAACACCGGGGAGCTGTTTTTT.

This chain uses TRBV6-5 with TRBJ1-3; the D gene is possibly TRBD1 (5 bases). Trimming pared 7 bases from V and 7 bases from J, leaving 14 bases between. Germline lookup yields CDR1 MNHEY and CDR2 SVGAGI. The CDR3 sequence is 13 residues long. CDR3 region: CASNPSGRNTIYF. In DNA, the CDR3 is TGTGCCAGCAACCCCTCAGGGAGGAACACCATATATTTT.

The chain uses TRBV27 and TRBJ1-2, with 8 bases lining up with TRBD1. The J segment lost 7 bases and the V segment lost 5 bases, leaving 12 bases of the junction unmatched. There are 15 residues in the CDR3. Germline V gives CDR1 MNHEY, CDR2 SMNVEV (reference sequence). The CDR3 sequence: CASSASRGLGAGYTF. In DNA form, the CDR3 reads TGTGCCAGCAGTGCAAGCAGGGGGCTGGGGGCTGGCTACACCTTC.